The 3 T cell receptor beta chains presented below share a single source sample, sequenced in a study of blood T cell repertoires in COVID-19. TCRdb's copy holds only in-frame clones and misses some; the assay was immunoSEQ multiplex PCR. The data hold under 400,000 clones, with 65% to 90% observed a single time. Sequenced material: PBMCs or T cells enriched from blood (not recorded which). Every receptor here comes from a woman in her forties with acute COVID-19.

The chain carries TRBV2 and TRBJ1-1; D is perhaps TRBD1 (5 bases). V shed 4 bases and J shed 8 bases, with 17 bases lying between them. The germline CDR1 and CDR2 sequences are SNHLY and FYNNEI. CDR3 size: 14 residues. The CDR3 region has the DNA TGTGCCAGCAGTGTTGACAGTTTTCTGCGGGAAGCTTTCTTT. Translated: CASSVDSFLREAFF.

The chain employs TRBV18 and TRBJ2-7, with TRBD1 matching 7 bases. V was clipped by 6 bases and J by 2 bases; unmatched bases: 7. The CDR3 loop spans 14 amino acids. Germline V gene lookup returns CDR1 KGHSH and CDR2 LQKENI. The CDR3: CASSGRDSAYEQYF. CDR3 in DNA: TGTGCCAGCTCGGGCCGGGACAGCGCCTACGAGCAGTACTTC.

CDR3 residues: CASSSRGQGADGYTF. CDR3 nucleotide sequence: TGTGCCAGCAGCTCAAGGGGACAGGGGGCAGATGGCTACACCTTC. The chain carries TRBV7-2 and TRBJ1-2; 12 nucleotides align to TRBD1. The V and J ends lost 4 bases and 6 bases, in that order; junction bases with no gene match: 6. CDR3 length equals 15 residues. CDR1 is SGHTA, CDR2 FQGNSA, per germline.